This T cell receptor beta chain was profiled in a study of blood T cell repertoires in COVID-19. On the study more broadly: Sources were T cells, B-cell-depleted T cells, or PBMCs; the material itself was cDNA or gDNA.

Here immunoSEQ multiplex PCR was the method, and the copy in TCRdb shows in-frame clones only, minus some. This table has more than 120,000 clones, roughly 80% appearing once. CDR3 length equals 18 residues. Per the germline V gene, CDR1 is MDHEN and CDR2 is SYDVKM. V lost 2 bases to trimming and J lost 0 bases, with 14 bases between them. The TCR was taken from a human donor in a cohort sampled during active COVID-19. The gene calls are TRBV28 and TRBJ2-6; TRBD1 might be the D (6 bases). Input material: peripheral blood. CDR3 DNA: TGTGCCAGCAGTTTACGCGGACAGTACCTCTCTGGGGCCAACGTCCTGACTTTC. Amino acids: CASSLRGQYLSGANVLTF.